This is a list of T cell receptor beta chains from one sample in a study of T cell repertoires in cytomegalovirus infection. From the reads, TCRdb called clonotypes with MiXCR, one entry per CDR3 protein. Seen here are 300,000 or so distinct CDR3 sequences, 20% to 30% observed once, and the top ten hold about an eighth. Antigens for these TCRs are unknown. The material sequenced was cultured PBMCs, taken from culture after CMV antigen stimulation. The receptors derive from a human donor in good health (CMV status not recorded). Some clones in this sample may be carry-over from other donors' samples. The CDR3 runs from the conserved cysteine through the conserved F or W. The D gene is left open where the match is weak. Rows give clone size only sometimes, using once, few, many, or a class for an expanded clone.

j_call: TRBJ2-2; d_call: TRBD1; clone_size: -; v_call: TRBV12-3/TRBV12-4; cdr3_aa: CASSLAAGTGQTGELFF; cdr3_nt: TGTGCCAGCAGTTTAGCCGCGGGGACAGGGCAAACCGGGGAGCTGTTTTTT
j_call: TRBJ1-1; d_call: TRBD1; clone_size: few; v_call: TRBV6-2/TRBV6-3; cdr3_aa: CASRLPTGQGATEAFF; cdr3_nt: TGTGCCAGCAGACTACCTACGGGACAGGGGGCCACTGAAGCTTTCTTT
j_call: TRBJ2-5; d_call: TRBD2; clone_size: -; v_call: TRBV4-3; cdr3_aa: CASSQESGGGAGGGETQYF; cdr3_nt: TGCGCCAGCAGCCAAGAAAGCGGGGGGGGAGCGGGAGGAGGTGAGACCCAGTACTTC
j_call: TRBJ1-2; d_call: -; clone_size: many; v_call: TRBV7-2; cdr3_aa: CASSEMVGKDSYGYTF; cdr3_nt: TGTGCCAGCAGCGAAATGGTGGGGAAAGACAGCTATGGCTACACCTTC
j_call: TRBJ1-5; d_call: -; clone_size: -; v_call: TRBV9; cdr3_aa: CASSATAGIPQPQHF; cdr3_nt: TGTGCCAGCAGCGCGACGGCAGGGATCCCTCAGCCCCAGCATTTT
j_call: TRBJ2-5; d_call: -; clone_size: few; v_call: TRBV7-2; cdr3_aa: CASSLSVGQYF; cdr3_nt: TGTGCCAGCAGCTTAAGTGTCGGGCAGTACTTC
j_call: TRBJ1-2; d_call: -; clone_size: -; v_call: TRBV11-2; cdr3_aa: CASGTTSGAPNYGYTF; cdr3_nt: TGTGCCAGCGGTACGACGTCGGGGGCGCCCAACTATGGCTACACCTTC
j_call: TRBJ1-1; d_call: -; clone_size: -; v_call: TRBV6-1; cdr3_aa: CASSEGGGGYTEAFF; cdr3_nt: TGTGCCAGCAGTGAGGGAGGGGGGGGGTACACTGAAGCTTTCTTT
j_call: TRBJ2-1; d_call: -; clone_size: -; v_call: TRBV24-1; cdr3_aa: CATSFLGGDEQFF; cdr3_nt: TGTGCCACCAGTTTTCTGGGGGGAGATGAGCAGTTCTTC
j_call: TRBJ2-1; d_call: TRBD2; clone_size: -; v_call: TRBV7-2; cdr3_aa: CASKLAGGRFDNEQFF; cdr3_nt: TGTGCCAGCAAACTAGCGGGAGGGCGGTTTGACAATGAGCAGTTCTTC
j_call: TRBJ1-3; d_call: -; clone_size: few; v_call: TRBV19; cdr3_aa: CASSITARSSGNTIYF; cdr3_nt: TGTGCCAGTAGTATAACAGCCCGATCCTCTGGAAACACCATATATTTT
j_call: TRBJ2-1; d_call: -; clone_size: -; v_call: TRBV4-1; cdr3_aa: CASSPGAAGVVYNEQFF; cdr3_nt: TGCGCCAGCAGCCCAGGGGCGGCGGGAGTTGTCTACAATGAGCAGTTCTTC
j_call: TRBJ1-1; d_call: -; clone_size: -; v_call: TRBV28; cdr3_aa: CASRLIGEAFF; cdr3_nt: TGTGCCAGCAGGCTTATAGGGGAAGCTTTCTTT
j_call: TRBJ2-1; d_call: TRBD2; clone_size: -; v_call: TRBV12-5; cdr3_aa: CASGLTGTSGTWGYNEQFF; cdr3_nt: TGTGCTAGTGGTTTGACCGGGACTAGCGGGACCTGGGGCTACAATGAGCAGTTCTTC
j_call: TRBJ2-3; d_call: TRBD2; clone_size: -; v_call: TRBV19; cdr3_aa: CASSISLAGVVGDTQYF; cdr3_nt: TGTGCCAGTAGTATTTCGCTAGCGGGAGTGGTCGGAGATACGCAGTATTTT
j_call: TRBJ1-1; d_call: -; clone_size: -; v_call: TRBV29-1; cdr3_aa: CSASFGPQGNTEAFF; cdr3_nt: TGCAGCGCCTCCTTTGGGCCTCAGGGGAACACTGAAGCTTTCTTT
j_call: TRBJ2-1; d_call: -; clone_size: -; v_call: TRBV27; cdr3_aa: CASSRGIEQFF; cdr3_nt: TGTGCCAGCAGTCGGGGGATTGAGCAGTTCTTC
j_call: TRBJ1-1; d_call: -; clone_size: -; v_call: TRBV19; cdr3_aa: CASNVGRVSNTEAFF; cdr3_nt: TGTGCCAGTAACGTCGGCAGGGTTAGCAACACTGAAGCTTTCTTT
j_call: TRBJ2-3; d_call: -; clone_size: -; v_call: TRBV4-3; cdr3_aa: CASSQEGGPTITDTQYF; cdr3_nt: TGCGCCAGCAGCCAAGAGGGCGGCCCAACTATCACAGATACGCAGTATTTT
j_call: TRBJ1-2; d_call: -; clone_size: few; v_call: TRBV4-2; cdr3_aa: CASSQEVWYGYTF; cdr3_nt: TGTGCCAGCAGCCAAGAGGTCTGGTATGGCTACACCTTC
j_call: TRBJ2-1; d_call: -; clone_size: few; v_call: TRBV6-1; cdr3_aa: CASSLEQFF; cdr3_nt: TGTGCCAGCAGTTTAGAGCAGTTCTTC
j_call: TRBJ2-1; d_call: -; clone_size: few; v_call: TRBV6-2/TRBV6-3; cdr3_aa: CASSYGGGELEQFF; cdr3_nt: TGTGCCAGCAGTTACGGAGGGGGGGAACTTGAGCAGTTCTTC
j_call: TRBJ1-3; d_call: -; clone_size: -; v_call: TRBV19; cdr3_aa: CASSKTQLSGNTIYF; cdr3_nt: TGTGCCAGTAGTAAAACTCAGCTCTCTGGAAACACCATATATTTT
j_call: TRBJ2-1; d_call: -; clone_size: many; v_call: TRBV5-4; cdr3_aa: CASSLGSSSYNEQFF; cdr3_nt: TGTGCCAGCAGCTTAGGGAGTAGCTCCTACAATGAGCAGTTCTTC
j_call: TRBJ2-5; d_call: TRBD1; clone_size: -; v_call: TRBV11-1; cdr3_aa: CASNKQTGQETQYF; cdr3_nt: TGTGCCAGCAACAAACAGACAGGGCAAGAGACCCAGTACTTC
j_call: TRBJ2-1; d_call: -; clone_size: few; v_call: TRBV7-2; cdr3_aa: CASSIGPRGNEQFF; cdr3_nt: TGTGCCAGCAGCATCGGCCCTCGGGGAAATGAGCAGTTCTTC
j_call: TRBJ2-3; d_call: TRBD2; clone_size: few; v_call: TRBV6-2/TRBV6-3; cdr3_aa: CASEGLAGGEQGTDTQYF; cdr3_nt: TGTGCCAGCGAAGGACTAGCGGGAGGCGAACAAGGCACAGATACGCAGTATTTT
j_call: TRBJ1-4; d_call: -; clone_size: few; v_call: TRBV28; cdr3_aa: CASWGVNEKLFF; cdr3_nt: TGTGCCAGCTGGGGAGTTAATGAAAAACTGTTTTTT
j_call: TRBJ1-6; d_call: TRBD1; clone_size: -; v_call: TRBV28; cdr3_aa: CASKGTADSPLHF; cdr3_nt: TGTGCCAGCAAGGGGACAGCTGATTCACCCCTCCACTTT
j_call: TRBJ2-3; d_call: TRBD1; clone_size: -; v_call: TRBV6-2/TRBV6-3; cdr3_aa: CASRGTGKPDTQYF; cdr3_nt: TGTGCCAGCAGAGGGACAGGGAAGCCAGATACGCAGTATTTT
j_call: TRBJ2-7; d_call: TRBD1; clone_size: -; v_call: TRBV5-4; cdr3_aa: CASSLVGTGGHEQYF; cdr3_nt: TGTGCCAGCAGCTTGGTAGGGACAGGGGGCCACGAGCAGTACTTC
j_call: TRBJ1-2; d_call: TRBD1; clone_size: -; v_call: TRBV7-4; cdr3_aa: CASSSLRDSYGYTF; cdr3_nt: TGTGCCAGCAGCTCGCTCCGGGACAGCTATGGCTACACCTTC
j_call: TRBJ1-4; d_call: -; clone_size: -; v_call: TRBV10-3; cdr3_aa: CAISELPAEKLFF; cdr3_nt: TGTGCCATCAGTGAGTTACCTGCCGAAAAACTGTTTTTT
j_call: TRBJ2-3; d_call: TRBD2; clone_size: -; v_call: TRBV20-1; cdr3_aa: CSARDAEREPITDTQYF; cdr3_nt: TGCAGTGCTAGAGATGCGGAGCGGGAGCCTATCACAGATACGCAGTATTTT
j_call: TRBJ1-5; d_call: TRBD1; clone_size: many; v_call: TRBV7-2; cdr3_aa: CASREKTGGWSNQPQHF; cdr3_nt: TGTGCCAGCAGGGAGAAAACAGGGGGTTGGAGCAATCAGCCCCAGCATTTT
j_call: TRBJ2-7; d_call: -; clone_size: few; v_call: TRBV6-5; cdr3_aa: CASSLFTRGDEQYF; cdr3_nt: TGTGCCAGCAGTTTATTTACTCGAGGGGACGAGCAGTACTTC
j_call: TRBJ2-3; d_call: -; clone_size: few; v_call: TRBV27; cdr3_aa: CASSYVGGSTDTQYF; cdr3_nt: TGTGCCAGCAGTTATGTCGGGGGAAGCACAGATACGCAGTATTTT
j_call: TRBJ2-7; d_call: TRBD1; clone_size: many; v_call: TRBV6-2/TRBV6-3; cdr3_aa: CASSSRQGGYEQYF; cdr3_nt: TGTGCCAGCAGTTCCCGACAGGGGGGCTACGAGCAGTACTTC
j_call: TRBJ2-2; d_call: -; clone_size: many; v_call: TRBV5-1; cdr3_aa: CASSRQSNTGELFF; cdr3_nt: TGCGCCAGCAGTCGACAGTCGAACACCGGGGAGCTGTTTTTT
j_call: TRBJ1-1; d_call: TRBD1; clone_size: -; v_call: TRBV27; cdr3_aa: CASSDQQGYTEAFF; cdr3_nt: TGTGCCAGCAGCGACCAACAGGGGTATACTGAAGCTTTCTTT
j_call: TRBJ1-1; d_call: -; clone_size: -; v_call: TRBV9; cdr3_aa: CASSVDGDPRTEAFF; cdr3_nt: TGTGCCAGCAGCGTAGACGGGGACCCAAGGACTGAAGCTTTCTTT
j_call: TRBJ2-7; d_call: -; clone_size: -; v_call: TRBV7-2; cdr3_aa: CASSFKSAYEQYF; cdr3_nt: TGTGCCAGCAGCTTCAAGTCGGCCTACGAGCAGTACTTC
j_call: TRBJ2-3; d_call: -; clone_size: -; v_call: TRBV6-6; cdr3_aa: CTSSYSDSSTDTQYF; cdr3_nt: TGTACCAGCAGTTACTCTGATTCTAGCACAGATACGCAGTATTTT
j_call: TRBJ2-1; d_call: -; clone_size: -; v_call: TRBV27; cdr3_aa: CASSPFGRYNEQFF; cdr3_nt: TGTGCCAGCAGTCCCTTTGGCCGGTACAATGAGCAGTTCTTC
j_call: TRBJ2-1; d_call: -; clone_size: few; v_call: TRBV6-1; cdr3_aa: CASRPQGGVSYNEQFF; cdr3_nt: TGTGCCAGCAGGCCCCAGGGGGGAGTGTCGTACAATGAGCAGTTCTTC
j_call: TRBJ1-5; d_call: -; clone_size: many; v_call: TRBV7-2; cdr3_aa: CASSLGQSTGQPQHF; cdr3_nt: TGTGCCAGCAGCTTAGGACAATCCACGGGGCAGCCCCAGCATTTT
j_call: TRBJ1-5; d_call: -; clone_size: many; v_call: TRBV28; cdr3_aa: CASSSDRGNQPQHF; cdr3_nt: TGTGCCAGCAGTTCGGACAGAGGCAATCAGCCCCAGCATTTT
j_call: TRBJ1-1; d_call: TRBD1; clone_size: few; v_call: TRBV6-6; cdr3_aa: CASSTQGGNTEAFF; cdr3_nt: TGTGCCAGCAGTACACAGGGGGGGAACACTGAAGCTTTCTTT
j_call: TRBJ2-2; d_call: -; clone_size: -; v_call: TRBV19; cdr3_aa: CASSISANTGELFF; cdr3_nt: TGTGCCAGTAGTATTTCCGCGAACACCGGGGAGCTGTTTTTT
j_call: TRBJ2-1; d_call: -; clone_size: few; v_call: TRBV5-6; cdr3_aa: CASRPGLGYNEQFF; cdr3_nt: TGTGCCAGCAGACCGGGACTTGGCTACAATGAGCAGTTCTTC
j_call: TRBJ2-4; d_call: -; clone_size: -; v_call: TRBV6-2/TRBV6-3; cdr3_aa: CASSLAGTTKNIQYF; cdr3_nt: TGTGCCAGCAGTCTCGCCGGGACGACCAAAAACATTCAGTACTTC
j_call: TRBJ2-4; d_call: -; clone_size: -; v_call: TRBV15; cdr3_aa: CATSSRDWKNIQYF; cdr3_nt: TGTGCCACCAGCAGCCGGGACTGGAAAAACATTCAGTACTTC
j_call: TRBJ1-1; d_call: -; clone_size: few; v_call: TRBV4-3; cdr3_aa: CASSHRTENTEAFF; cdr3_nt: TGCGCCAGCAGCCACAGGACAGAGAACACTGAAGCTTTCTTT
j_call: TRBJ2-1; d_call: -; clone_size: many; v_call: TRBV7-6; cdr3_aa: CASSPGRYNEQFF; cdr3_nt: TGTGCCAGCAGCCCGGGACGATACAATGAGCAGTTCTTC
j_call: TRBJ2-1; d_call: TRBD2; clone_size: many; v_call: TRBV11-2; cdr3_aa: CASSLEGASGLDEQFF; cdr3_nt: TGTGCCAGCAGCTTAGAAGGAGCTAGCGGGTTGGATGAGCAGTTCTTC